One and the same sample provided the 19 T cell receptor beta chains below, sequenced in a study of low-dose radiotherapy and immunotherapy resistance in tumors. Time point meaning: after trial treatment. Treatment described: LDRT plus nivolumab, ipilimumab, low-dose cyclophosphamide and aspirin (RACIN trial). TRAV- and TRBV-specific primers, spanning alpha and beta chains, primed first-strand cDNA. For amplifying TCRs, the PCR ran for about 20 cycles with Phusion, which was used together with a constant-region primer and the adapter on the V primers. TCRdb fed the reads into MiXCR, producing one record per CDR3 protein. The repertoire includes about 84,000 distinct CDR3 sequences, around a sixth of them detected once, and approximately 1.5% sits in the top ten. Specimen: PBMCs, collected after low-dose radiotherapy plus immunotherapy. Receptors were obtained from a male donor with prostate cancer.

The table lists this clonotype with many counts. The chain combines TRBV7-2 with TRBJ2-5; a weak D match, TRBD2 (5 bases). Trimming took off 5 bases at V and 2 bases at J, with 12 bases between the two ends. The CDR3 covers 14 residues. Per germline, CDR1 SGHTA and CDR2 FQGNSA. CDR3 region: CASSRTSIQETQYF. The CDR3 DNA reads TGTGCCAGCAGCCGTACTAGTATTCAAGAGACCCAGTACTTC.

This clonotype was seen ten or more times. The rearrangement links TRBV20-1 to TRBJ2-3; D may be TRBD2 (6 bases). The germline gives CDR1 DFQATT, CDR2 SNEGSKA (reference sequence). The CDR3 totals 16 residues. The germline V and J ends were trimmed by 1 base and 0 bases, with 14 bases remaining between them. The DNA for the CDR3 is TGCAGTGCTAGAGCTCTTCTAGCGTCTAGCACAGATACGCAGTATTTT. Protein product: CSARALLASSTDTQYF.

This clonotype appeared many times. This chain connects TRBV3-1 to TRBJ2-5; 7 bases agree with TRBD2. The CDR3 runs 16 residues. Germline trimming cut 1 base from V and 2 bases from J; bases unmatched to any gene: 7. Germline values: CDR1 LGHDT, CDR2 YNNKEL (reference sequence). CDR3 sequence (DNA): TGTGCCAGCAGCCAAGCGAGCCCGGGACTACAAGAGACCCAGTACTTC. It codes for CASSQASPGLQETQYF.

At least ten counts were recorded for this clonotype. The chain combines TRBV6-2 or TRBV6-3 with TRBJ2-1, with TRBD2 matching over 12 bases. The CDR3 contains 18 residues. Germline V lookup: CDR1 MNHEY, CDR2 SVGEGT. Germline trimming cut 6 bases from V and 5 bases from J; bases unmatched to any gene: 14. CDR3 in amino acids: CASRQHFGLAGSNNEQFF. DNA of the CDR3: TGTGCCAGCAGGCAACACTTCGGACTAGCGGGGTCTAACAATGAGCAGTTCTTC.

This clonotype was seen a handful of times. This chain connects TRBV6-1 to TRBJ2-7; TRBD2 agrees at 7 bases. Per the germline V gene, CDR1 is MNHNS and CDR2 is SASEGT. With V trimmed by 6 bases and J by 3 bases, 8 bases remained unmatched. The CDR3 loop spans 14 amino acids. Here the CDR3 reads CASSRRGGSYEQYF. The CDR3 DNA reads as TGTGCCAGCAGCCGGAGGGGCGGGAGCTACGAGCAGTACTTC.

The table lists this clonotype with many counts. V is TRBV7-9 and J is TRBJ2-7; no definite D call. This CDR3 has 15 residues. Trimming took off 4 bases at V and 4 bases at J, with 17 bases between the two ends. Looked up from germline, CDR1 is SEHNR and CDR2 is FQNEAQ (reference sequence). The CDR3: CASSSSAGIRYEQYF. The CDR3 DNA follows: TGTGCCAGCAGCTCGTCGGCAGGAATCCGTTACGAGCAGTACTTC. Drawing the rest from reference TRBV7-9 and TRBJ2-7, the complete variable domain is DTGVSQNPRHKITKRGQNVTFRCDPISEHNRLYWYRQTLGQGPEFLTYFQNEAQLEKSRLLSDRFSAERPKGSFSTLEIQRTEQGDSAMYLCASSSSAGIRYEQYFGPGTRLTVT.

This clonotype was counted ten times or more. CDR3 nucleotide sequence: TGTGCCTGGAGTGTCCCCGGGACAGGGTCGTCCGAGCAGTACTTC. Translating it yields CAWSVPGTGSSEQYF. The genes are TRBV30 and TRBJ2-7; 9 bases align to TRBD1. The CDR3 contains 15 residues. CDR1 GTSNPN and CDR2 SVGIG come from the germline V gene (reference sequence). Trimming at V came to 0 bases and at J to 6 bases, leaving 9 bases not matched to a gene.

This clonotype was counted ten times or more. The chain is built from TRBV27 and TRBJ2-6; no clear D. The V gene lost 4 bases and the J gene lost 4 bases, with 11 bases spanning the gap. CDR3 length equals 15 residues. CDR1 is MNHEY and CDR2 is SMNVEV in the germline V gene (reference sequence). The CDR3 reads CASSSAASGANVLTF. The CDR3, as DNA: TGTGCCAGCAGTTCCGCCGCGTCGGGGGCCAACGTCCTGACTTTC.

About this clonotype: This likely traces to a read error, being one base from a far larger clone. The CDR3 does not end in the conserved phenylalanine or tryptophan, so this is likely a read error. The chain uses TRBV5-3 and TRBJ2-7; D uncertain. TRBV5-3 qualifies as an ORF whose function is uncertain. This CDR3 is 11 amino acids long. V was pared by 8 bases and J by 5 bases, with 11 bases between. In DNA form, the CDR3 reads TGTGCCAGCAGCCCGCCCCACGAGCAGTACCTC. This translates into CASSPPHEQYL.

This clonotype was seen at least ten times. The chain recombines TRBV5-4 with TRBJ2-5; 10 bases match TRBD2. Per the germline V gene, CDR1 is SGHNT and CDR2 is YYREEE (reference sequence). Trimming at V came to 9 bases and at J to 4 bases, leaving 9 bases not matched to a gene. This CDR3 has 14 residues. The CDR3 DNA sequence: TGTGCCACCGATAGCGGGAGGATTGGAGAGACCCAGTACTTC. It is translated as CATDSGRIGETQYF.

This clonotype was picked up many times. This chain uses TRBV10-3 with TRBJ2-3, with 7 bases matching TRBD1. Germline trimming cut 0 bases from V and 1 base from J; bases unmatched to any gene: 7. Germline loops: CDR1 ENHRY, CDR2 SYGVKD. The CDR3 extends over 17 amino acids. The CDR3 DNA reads TGTGCCATCAGTGAGTCGGGGGCCGGGACAGGCACAGATACGCAGTATTTT. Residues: CAISESGAGTGTDTQYF.

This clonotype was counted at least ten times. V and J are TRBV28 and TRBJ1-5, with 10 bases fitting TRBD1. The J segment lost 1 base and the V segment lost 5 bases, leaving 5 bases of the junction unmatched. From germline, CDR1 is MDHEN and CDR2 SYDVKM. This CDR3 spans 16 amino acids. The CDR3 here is CASSPPGQGSNQPQHF. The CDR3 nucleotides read TGTGCCAGCAGTCCGCCGGGACAGGGGAGCAATCAGCCCCAGCATTTT.

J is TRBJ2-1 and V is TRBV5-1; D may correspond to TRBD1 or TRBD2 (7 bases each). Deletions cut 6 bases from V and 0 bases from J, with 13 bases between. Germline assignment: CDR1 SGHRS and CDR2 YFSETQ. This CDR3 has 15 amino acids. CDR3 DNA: TGCGCCAGCACAGGGGGGGCGTCCTCCTACAATGAGCAGTTCTTC. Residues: CASTGGASSYNEQFF.

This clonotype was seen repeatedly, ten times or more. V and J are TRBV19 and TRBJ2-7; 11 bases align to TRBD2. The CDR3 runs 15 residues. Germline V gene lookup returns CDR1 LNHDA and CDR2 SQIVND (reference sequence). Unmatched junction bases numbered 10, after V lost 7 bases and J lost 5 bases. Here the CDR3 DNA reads TGTGCCAGTAAGGAGGGGGGACTAGCGGCGGACGAGCAGTACTTC. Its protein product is CASKEGGLAADEQYF.

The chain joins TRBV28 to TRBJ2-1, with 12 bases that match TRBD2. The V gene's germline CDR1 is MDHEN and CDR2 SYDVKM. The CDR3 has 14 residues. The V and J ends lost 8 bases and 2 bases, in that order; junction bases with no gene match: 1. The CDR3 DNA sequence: TGTGCCAGCCTAGCGGGAGGGCCCTACAATGAGCAGTTCTTC. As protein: CASLAGGPYNEQFF.

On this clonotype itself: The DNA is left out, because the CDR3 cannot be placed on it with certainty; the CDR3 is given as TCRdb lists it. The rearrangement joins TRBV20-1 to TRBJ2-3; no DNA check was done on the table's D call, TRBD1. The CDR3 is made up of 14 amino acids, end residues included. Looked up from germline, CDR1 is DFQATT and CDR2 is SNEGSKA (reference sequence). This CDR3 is CRGVGGGNADTQQF.

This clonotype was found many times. This CDR3 is CASSRDRGTGELFF. The CDR3 coding sequence is TGTGCCAGCAGCCGGGACAGGGGGACCGGGGAGCTGTTTTTT. The rearrangement joins TRBV7-8 to TRBJ2-2; 11 bases fit TRBD1. CDR3 length: 14 residues. The germline CDR1 and CDR2 sequences are SGHVS and FQNEAQ. With V trimmed by 5 bases and J by 5 bases, 1 base remained unmatched.

CDR3: CASSVVGQNYGYTF. Written as DNA, the CDR3 is TGTGCCAGCAGCGTAGTGGGACAGAACTATGGCTACACCTTC. The rearrangement joins TRBV9 to TRBJ1-2, with 7 positions matching TRBD1. CDR3 length: 14 amino acids. Losses at the gene ends were 0 bases for V and 2 bases for J; bases not matched to a gene: 1. CDR1 SGDLS and CDR2 YYNGEE come from the germline V gene.

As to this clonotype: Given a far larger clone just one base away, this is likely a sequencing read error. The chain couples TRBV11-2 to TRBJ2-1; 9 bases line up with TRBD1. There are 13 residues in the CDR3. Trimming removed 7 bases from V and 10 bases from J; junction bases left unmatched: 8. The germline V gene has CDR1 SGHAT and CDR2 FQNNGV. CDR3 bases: TGTGCCAGCACCGGGGACAGGGACCACGAGCAGTTCTTC. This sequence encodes CASTGDRDHEQFF.